The 26 T cell receptor beta chains below were found in one sample sequenced in a study of shared clonotypes between healthy human individuals. CD45RO-negative, CCR7-positively selected cells formed the naive CD8 fraction, excluding terminally differentiated effector memory CD45RA+ cells. Sequenced by immunoSEQ multiplex PCR; TCRdb stores in-frame clones only, minus some. This table holds about 2,200,000 clones, about 93% found once. The sample taken for sequencing was naive CD8+ T cells from PBMCs. These receptors were obtained from a young man in good health. Some clones in this sample may be carry-over from other donors' samples.

This clone was observed a handful of times. The CDR3 coding sequence is TGCAGTGCTAGAGTCGGGTATGAAGCTTTCTTT. Its protein is CSARVGYEAFF. This chain connects TRBV20-1 to TRBJ1-1; D is unresolved. V dropped 1 base and J dropped 7 bases, with 7 bases sitting between them. Germline V gives CDR1 DFQATT, CDR2 SNEGSKA (reference sequence). This CDR3 contains 11 residues.

The chain employs TRBV7-8 and TRBJ2-7; 11 bases are a match to TRBD2. Germline CDR1 and CDR2: SGHVS and FQNEAQ. V was clipped by 0 bases and J by 4 bases; unmatched bases: 14. The length of the CDR3 is 19 residues. In DNA, the CDR3 is TGTGCCAGCAGCTTAGCGCTTTATTCTGGACTAGCGGGCTTTTACGAGCAGTACTTC. Translation gives CASSLALYSGLAGFYEQYF.

The chain employs TRBV27 and TRBJ1-1, with TRBD1 matching over 7 bases. The CDR3 runs to 13 residues. CDR1 is MNHEY and CDR2 is SMNVEV in the germline V gene (reference sequence). V shed 5 bases and J 9 bases; nucleotides not matched to a gene: 9. The chain's CDR3 is CASSTLGGVKAFF. CDR3 in DNA: TGTGCCAGCAGTACCCTAGGGGGCGTAAAAGCTTTCTTT.

The chain uses TRBV25-1 and TRBJ2-1; tentative D call: TRBD2 (6 bases). V was shortened by 6 bases and J by 8 bases, with 17 bases between the two germline ends. This CDR3 contains 14 residues. CDR1 and CDR2 (germline): MGHDK, SYGVNS. CDR3 DNA: TGTGCCAGCAGCGGCGGGAACACTTGGGATGAGCAGTTCTTC. It yields the protein CASSGGNTWDEQFF.

This chain joins TRBV4-3 and TRBJ1-1, with D hard to call. The germline V gene encodes CDR1 LGHNA and CDR2 YSLEER. The CDR3 sequence is 16 residues long. V was shortened by 0 bases and J by 0 bases, with 11 bases between the two germline ends. The CDR3 loop reads CASSQDSRRLNTEAFF. CDR3 bases: TGCGCCAGCAGCCAAGATTCTAGACGGTTGAACACTGAAGCTTTCTTT.

This clone is a singleton in its sample. The chain joins TRBV2 to TRBJ2-7; D may be TRBD2 (5 bases). Looked up from germline, CDR1 is SNHLY and CDR2 is FYNNEI. This CDR3 region has 15 residues. The V end was cut by 0 bases, the J end by 3 bases, with 12 bases between. In DNA form, the CDR3 reads TGTGCCAGCAGTGAAGCGCGTAACGGGATCTACGAGCAGTACTTC. Translation gives CASSEARNGIYEQYF.

This clone was detected only once. The chain links TRBV7-3 to TRBJ2-5; D is possibly TRBD2 (6 bases). V was cut by 5 bases and J by 5 bases, with 24 bases left in between. The CDR3 spans 17 residues. CDR1 and CDR2 from the germline V gene are SGHTA and FQGTGA. The CDR3 DNA is TGTGCCAGCAGCCAATTTGTTAGCGGAGGGTTGGGGGAGACCCAGTACTTC. Translated: CASSQFVSGGLGETQYF.

The chain carries TRBV19 and TRBJ1-4; D unresolved. The germline V and J ends were trimmed by 8 bases and 6 bases, with 19 bases remaining between them. Germline-derived CDR1 and CDR2 are LNHDA and SQIVND (reference sequence). The CDR3 sequence is 15 residues long. The CDR3 reads CASSWTARWDEKLFF. Here the CDR3 DNA reads TGTGCCAGTTCATGGACGGCCCGTTGGGATGAAAAACTGTTTTTT. Combining the CDR3 with reference TRBV19 and TRBJ1-4 gives the whole variable domain DGGITQSPKYLFRKEGQNVTLSCEQNLNHDAMYWYRQDPGQGLRLIYYSQIVNDFQKGDIAEGYSVSREKKESFPLTVTSAQKNPTAFYLCASSWTARWDEKLFFGSGTQLSVL.

This clone was counted a single time. The genes are TRBV27 and TRBJ1-4, with D unclear. Germline V gene data show CDR1 as MNHEY and CDR2 as SMNVEV (reference sequence). This CDR3 is built from 14 residues. V was pared by 3 bases and J by 5 bases, with 10 bases between. The CDR3 nucleotides are TGTGCCAGCAGTTTCGGGAGATTCAATGAAAAACTGTTTTTT. This translates into CASSFGRFNEKLFF.

The J gene is TRBJ1-3, the V gene TRBV6-1, with D possibly TRBD1 on 5 matching bases. V shed 2 bases and J shed 0 bases, with 11 bases lying between them. The CDR3 consists of 16 residues. Germline CDR1 is MNHNS and CDR2 is SASEGT. Here the CDR3 reads CASSEWGGRSGNTIYF. DNA of the CDR3: TGTGCCAGCAGTGAATGGGGCGGGCGCTCTGGAAACACCATATATTTT.

J is TRBJ2-5 and V is TRBV9, with 8 bases that match TRBD2. The CDR3 sequence is 18 residues long. Unmatched junction bases numbered 21, after V lost 4 bases and J lost 7 bases. Germline loops: CDR1 SGDLS, CDR2 YYNGEE. CDR3 residues: CASSSNAYRAGAAGTQYF. CDR3 bases: TGTGCCAGCAGCTCGAACGCTTATCGAGCGGGAGCTGCGGGGACCCAGTACTTC.

This clone was seen just once. This CDR3 is also generated by other DNA sequences in the sample. The chain couples TRBV19 to TRBJ1-2; 7 bases match TRBD1. The germline V gene has CDR1 LNHDA and CDR2 SQIVND (reference sequence). The V gene end was trimmed by 5 bases and the J gene end by 8 bases; junction bases not matched to a gene: 5. This CDR3 contains 12 residues. Here the CDR3 reads CASSVQGYGYTF. DNA for the CDR3: TGTGCCAGTAGTGTACAGGGGTACGGCTACACCTTC.

This clone was detected only once. Different DNA sequences within this sample yield the same CDR3. This chain uses TRBV6-1 with TRBJ2-7, with TRBD2 matching over 12 bases. Germline trimming cut 3 bases from V and 0 bases from J; bases unmatched to any gene: 3. Germline assignment: CDR1 MNHNS and CDR2 SASEGT. The CDR3 is made up of 16 amino acids. The CDR3 sequence is CASSEWGLAGSYEQYF. The CDR3 DNA reads TGTGCCAGCAGTGAGTGGGGACTAGCGGGCTCCTACGAGCAGTACTTC.

The V call is TRBV29-1, the J call TRBJ2-3; D possibly corresponds to TRBD2 (6 bases). The germline V gene has CDR1 SQVTM and CDR2 ANQGSEA. The CDR3 has 18 residues. V shed 0 bases and J shed 0 bases, with 19 bases lying between them. The CDR3 loop is CSVEDWDSGSPSTDTQYF. In DNA form, the CDR3 reads TGCAGCGTTGAAGATTGGGACTCGGGATCTCCTAGCACAGATACGCAGTATTTT.

J is TRBJ1-2 and V is TRBV9; D gene ambiguous. The germline gives CDR1 SGDLS, CDR2 YYNGEE. The CDR3 runs 15 residues. Deletions cut 0 bases from V and 0 bases from J, with 9 bases between. The CDR3 loop is CASSVEESANYGYTF. The CDR3, as DNA: TGTGCCAGCAGCGTAGAGGAGTCGGCTAACTATGGCTACACCTTC.

This clone is a singleton in its sample. The chain recombines TRBV27 with TRBJ2-7; 7 positions match TRBD2. Losses at the gene ends were 6 bases for V and 2 bases for J; bases not matched to a gene: 16. The CDR3 extends over 17 amino acids. The germline V gene encodes CDR1 MNHEY and CDR2 SMNVEV (reference sequence). CDR3 sequence: CASSPTNRGGSPYEQYF. CDR3 nucleotide sequence: TGTGCCAGCAGCCCGACAAATCGGGGCGGGAGCCCCTACGAGCAGTACTTC.

Worth noting for this clone: The sample contains more than one DNA sequence encoding this CDR3. The rearrangement links TRBV11-2 to TRBJ2-3, with D unresolved. The CDR3 extends over 11 amino acids. Germline V gene data show CDR1 as SGHAT and CDR2 as FQNNGV. Trimming took 8 bases from V and 2 from J, leaving 5 bases between them. The CDR3 loop reads CASSITDTQYF. In DNA, the CDR3 is TGTGCCAGCTCGATCACAGATACGCAGTATTTT.

V usage is TRBV7-9 and J usage is TRBJ2-3; TRBD2 aligns across 8 bases. CDR3 length equals 17 residues. Looked up from germline, CDR1 is SEHNR and CDR2 is FQNEAQ (reference sequence). V dropped 4 bases and J dropped 1; count of bases not matched to a gene: 10. The CDR3: CASSSRGEGLGTDTQYF. The CDR3 region has the DNA TGTGCCAGCAGCTCGCGGGGGGAGGGGCTAGGCACAGATACGCAGTATTTT.

This chain links TRBV11-2 with TRBJ2-1; 7 positions match TRBD2. The V and J ends lost 4 bases and 7 bases, in that order; junction bases with no gene match: 7. This CDR3 has 14 residues. Germline V gene data show CDR1 as SGHAT and CDR2 as FQNNGV. The chain's CDR3 is CASSYRTGGNEQFF. In DNA, the CDR3 is TGTGCCAGCAGCTACAGGACCGGGGGGAATGAGCAGTTCTTC.

The chain combines TRBV14 with TRBJ2-1; 8 nucleotides agree with TRBD2. Germline CDR1 and CDR2: SGHDN and FVKESK. The CDR3 runs to 16 residues. J was trimmed by 4 bases and V by 4 bases; bases with no gene match: 9. The CDR3, as DNA: TGTGCCAGCAGCCTCGCCGGACTAGCACCTTACAATGAGCAGTTCTTC. Translation: CASSLAGLAPYNEQFF.

The chain combines TRBV30 with TRBJ1-6; D is perhaps TRBD1 (6 bases). Germline V CDR1 and CDR2: GTSNPN, SVGIG (reference sequence). The CDR3 is 13 amino acids. The V and J ends lost 4 bases and 4 bases respectively, with 8 bases between them. The CDR3 here is CAWMGAYNSPLHF. The CDR3 coding sequence is TGTGCCTGGATGGGGGCTTATAATTCACCCCTCCACTTT.

The chain links TRBV28 to TRBJ1-4, with D possibly being TRBD1 (5 bases). Germline CDR1 is MDHEN and CDR2 is SYDVKM. The CDR3 runs 15 residues. Trimming removed 7 bases from V and 0 bases from J, with 12 bases in between. The CDR3 nucleotides read TGTGCCAGCAACCGGGACGGTGCAACTAATGAAAAACTGTTTTTT. Amino acids: CASNRDGATNEKLFF. The full variable domain, its missing parts supplied by reference TRBV28 and TRBJ1-4, is DVKVTQSSRYLVKRTGEKVFLECVQDMDHENMFWYRQDPGLGLRLIYFSYDVKMKEKGDIPEGYSVSREKKERFSLILESASTNQTSMYLCASNRDGATNEKLFFGSGTQLSVL.

The genes are TRBV28 and TRBJ2-1; 8 nucleotides match TRBD1. V shed 4 bases and J 10 bases; nucleotides not matched to a gene: 6. CDR3 length equals 13 residues. Germline CDR1 reads MDHEN; CDR2 reads SYDVKM. The CDR3 is CASSSTDRVEQFF. The CDR3 coding sequence is TGTGCCAGCAGTTCCACGGACAGGGTAGAGCAGTTCTTC.

The rearrangement links TRBV6-1 to TRBJ1-1, with D possibly TRBD1 on 5 matching bases. The CDR3 is made up of 15 amino acids. Germline assignment: CDR1 MNHNS and CDR2 SASEGT. Trimming left V 4 bases short and J 10 bases short, with 22 bases between. This CDR3 reads CASSGSNGAAQGAFF. Here the CDR3 DNA reads TGTGCCAGCAGTGGATCGAACGGGGCAGCCCAGGGAGCTTTCTTT.

This clone has just one count. This chain joins TRBV5-1 and TRBJ1-1; unclear D gene. Germline V CDR1 and CDR2: SGHRS, YFSETQ. The CDR3 has 16 amino acids. Trimming removed 0 bases at V and 4 bases at J, with 16 bases between. The CDR3, as DNA: TGCGCCAGCAGCTTGGGTGTTATGGGCCGAGTCACTGAAGCTTTCTTT. Protein sequence: CASSLGVMGRVTEAFF.

The V call is TRBV7-9, the J call TRBJ1-3, with TRBD1 identical over 8 bases. Trimming at V came to 5 bases and at J to 0 bases, leaving 3 bases not matched to a gene. The CDR3 has 15 residues. Germline assignment: CDR1 SEHNR and CDR2 FQNEAQ (reference sequence). CDR3 DNA sequence: TGTGCCAGCAGCGCGGACAGGGCCTCTGGAAACACCATATATTTT. Amino acids: CASSADRASGNTIYF. Filled out from reference TRBV7-9 and TRBJ1-3, the complete variable domain reads DTGVSQNPRHKITKRGQNVTFRCDPISEHNRLYWYRQTLGQGPEFLTYFQNEAQLEKSRLLSDRFSAERPKGSFSTLEIQRTEQGDSAMYLCASSADRASGNTIYFGEGSWLTVV.